A single sample is the source of the 13 T cell receptor beta chains below, sequenced in a study of blood T cell repertoires in COVID-19. Generated by immunoSEQ multiplex PCR, the TCRdb table keeps only in-frame clones and is missing some. The sample lists around 280,000 clones, roughly 87% occurring once. Sequenced sample: peripheral blood. Receptors were obtained from a woman aged 50 to 65 who had recovered from COVID-19.

The V call is TRBV19, the J call TRBJ1-4, with TRBD1 identical over 10 bases. From germline, CDR1 is LNHDA and CDR2 SQIVND (reference sequence). V gave up 5 bases and J gave up 8 bases; unmatched junction bases: 8. This CDR3 has 15 amino acids. The CDR3 nucleotides are TGTGCCAGTAGTCCCCGGACAGGGGGGAGCGAAAAACTGTTTTTT. It translates to CASSPRTGGSEKLFF.

The chain carries TRBV19 and TRBJ2-1; weak D call: TRBD1 (6 bases). The germline V gene encodes CDR1 LNHDA and CDR2 SQIVND (reference sequence). V shed 6 bases and J shed 2 bases, with 8 bases lying between them. This CDR3 has 13 residues. CDR3 residues: CASSGQTYNEQFF. The CDR3, as DNA: TGTGCCAGTAGCGGACAGACCTACAATGAGCAGTTCTTC.

This clone appeared once. The chain uses TRBV6-5 and TRBJ1-5, with 9 bases identical to TRBD1. The V and J ends lost 2 bases and 6 bases, in that order; junction bases with no gene match: 8. The CDR3 has 16 amino acids. Germline V gives CDR1 MNHEY, CDR2 SVGAGI. CDR3 residues: CASSYGGQGSSQPQHF. CDR3 DNA: TGTGCCAGCAGTTACGGAGGACAGGGGTCGAGTCAGCCCCAGCATTTT.

The chain carries TRBV6-6 and TRBJ1-2, with 9 bases identical to TRBD1. The CDR3 extends over 15 amino acids. Germline V gene sequence: CDR1 MNHNY, CDR2 SVGAGI (reference sequence). J lost 8 bases, V lost 0 bases, and 7 bases had no gene match. The CDR3 DNA reads TGTGCCAGCAGTTACTCAGGGACAGGGCCAGGGGGCTACACCTTC. This sequence encodes CASSYSGTGPGGYTF.

J is TRBJ2-3 and V is TRBV27, with 7 positions matching TRBD1. The V gene's germline CDR1 is MNHEY and CDR2 SMNVEV (reference sequence). This CDR3 spans 15 amino acids. V shed 8 bases, J shed 4 bases, and the junction held 12 bases outside the gene matches. In DNA, the CDR3 is TGTGCCAGCCGTGAGACAGGGAGATTTTCAGATACGCAGTATTTT. As protein: CASRETGRFSDTQYF.

This chain connects TRBV27 to TRBJ2-7, with 8 bases identical to TRBD1. V dropped 5 bases and J dropped 3; count of bases not matched to a gene: 9. CDR3 size: 15 residues. In germline, CDR1 is MNHEY, CDR2 SMNVEV (reference sequence). This chain's CDR3 is CASSLDWTGYYEQYF. In DNA form, the CDR3 reads TGTGCCAGCAGTCTCGACTGGACAGGGTACTACGAGCAGTACTTC.

V usage is TRBV29-1 and J usage is TRBJ2-1, with D possibly matching TRBD2 (5 bases). This CDR3 is built from 14 residues. Germline V lookup: CDR1 SQVTM, CDR2 ANQGSEA. V gave up 7 bases and J gave up 0 bases, with 13 bases separating them. The CDR3 reads CSAARGSSYNEQFF. As DNA, the CDR3 is TGCAGCGCCGCGAGAGGGAGCTCCTACAATGAGCAGTTCTTC.

The chain is built from TRBV15 and TRBJ1-3; a weak D match, TRBD1 (5 bases). CDR3 size: 16 residues. Germline CDR1 LNHNV, CDR2 YYDKDF (reference sequence). The V and J ends lost 0 bases and 0 bases respectively, with 9 bases between them. The CDR3: CATSRDPGNSGNTIYF. DNA for the CDR3: TGTGCCACCAGCAGAGATCCAGGGAACTCTGGAAACACCATATATTTT.

This chain uses TRBV7-2 with TRBJ2-7; D uncertain. CDR1 and CDR2 (germline): SGHTA, FQGNSA. Trimming removed 1 base from V and 0 bases from J, with 7 bases in between. The CDR3 spans 14 residues. CDR3 residues: CASSLDTASYEQYF. The CDR3 coding sequence is TGTGCCAGCAGCTTAGATACAGCCTCCTACGAGCAGTACTTC.

The CDR3 nucleotides read TGTGCCAGCAGTCCCCGGGACAATAACGGCTACACCTTC. It specifies CASSPRDNNGYTF. This chain joins TRBV12-3 or TRBV12-4 and TRBJ1-2; D perhaps matches TRBD1 (6 bases). V was clipped by 5 bases and J by 8 bases, with 15 bases between them. CDR3 length equals 13 residues.

The chain has TRBV9 and TRBJ1-2, with a tentative D call TRBD1 (5 bases). Germline V gene sequence: CDR1 SGDLS, CDR2 YYNGEE. This CDR3 contains 12 residues. V was trimmed by 3 bases and J by 5 bases, leaving 8 bases between them. The CDR3 DNA reads as TGTGCCAGCAGCGCCCAGGGATATGGCTACACCTTC. Translated: CASSAQGYGYTF. The full variable domain, rest sourced from reference TRBV9 and TRBJ1-2, is DSGVTQTPKHLITATGQRVTLRCSPRSGDLSVYWYQQSLDQGLQFLIQYYNGEERAKGNILERFSAQQFPDLHSELNLSSLELGDSALYFCASSAQGYGYTFGSGTRLTVV.

The rearrangement links TRBV19 to TRBJ1-2, with a tentative D call TRBD1 (5 bases). Germline-derived CDR1 and CDR2 are LNHDA and SQIVND (reference sequence). This CDR3 spans 13 amino acids. Trimming took off 5 bases at V and 2 bases at J, with 9 bases between the two ends. This CDR3 reads CASSLQGNYGYTF. The CDR3 bases are TGTGCCAGTAGTCTCCAGGGCAACTATGGCTACACCTTC.

This clone was detected only a few times. The V and J genes are TRBV5-1 and TRBJ1-4; D remains ambiguous. V was trimmed by 0 bases and J by 6 bases, leaving 12 bases between them. Germline V gene lookup returns CDR1 SGHRS and CDR2 YFSETQ. This CDR3 comprises 15 residues. DNA for the CDR3: TGCGCCAGCAGCTTGGGACACCGGGAGGATGAAAAACTGTTTTTT. It yields the protein CASSLGHREDEKLFF.